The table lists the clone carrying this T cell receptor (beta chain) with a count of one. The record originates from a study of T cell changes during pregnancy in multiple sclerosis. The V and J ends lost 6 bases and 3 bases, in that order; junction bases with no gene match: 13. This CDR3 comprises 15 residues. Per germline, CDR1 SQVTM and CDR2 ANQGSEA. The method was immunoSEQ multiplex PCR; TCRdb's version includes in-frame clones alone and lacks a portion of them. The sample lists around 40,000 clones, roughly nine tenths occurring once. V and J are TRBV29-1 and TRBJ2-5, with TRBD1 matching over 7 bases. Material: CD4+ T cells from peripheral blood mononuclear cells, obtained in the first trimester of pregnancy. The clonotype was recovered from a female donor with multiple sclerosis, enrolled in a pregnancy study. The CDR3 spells CSVEMDGTVEETQYF. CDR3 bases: TGCAGCGTCGAAATGGACGGGACAGTTGAAGAGACCCAGTACTTC.